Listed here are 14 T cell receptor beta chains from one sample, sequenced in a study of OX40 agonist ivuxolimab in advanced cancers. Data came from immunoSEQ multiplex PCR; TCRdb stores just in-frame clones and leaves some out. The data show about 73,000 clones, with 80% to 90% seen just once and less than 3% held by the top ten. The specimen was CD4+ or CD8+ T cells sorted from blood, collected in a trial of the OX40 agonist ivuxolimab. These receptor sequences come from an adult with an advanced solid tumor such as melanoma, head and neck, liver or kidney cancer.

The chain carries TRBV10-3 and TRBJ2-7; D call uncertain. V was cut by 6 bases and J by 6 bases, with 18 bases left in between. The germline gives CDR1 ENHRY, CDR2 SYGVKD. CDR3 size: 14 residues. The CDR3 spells CAIRPGSVPLEQYF. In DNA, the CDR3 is TGTGCCATCAGACCCGGCTCCGTACCGCTCGAGCAGTACTTC.

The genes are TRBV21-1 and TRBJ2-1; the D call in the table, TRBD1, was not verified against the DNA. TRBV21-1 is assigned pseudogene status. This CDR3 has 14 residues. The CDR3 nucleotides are TGTGCCAGCAGCACAAGGGACAGCTACAATGAGCAGTTCTTC. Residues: CASSTRDSYNEQFF.

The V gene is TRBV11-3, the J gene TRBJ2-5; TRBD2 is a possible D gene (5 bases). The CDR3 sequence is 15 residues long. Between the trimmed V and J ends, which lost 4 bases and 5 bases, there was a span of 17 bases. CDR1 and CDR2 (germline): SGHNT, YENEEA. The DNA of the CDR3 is TGTGCCAGCAGCTCGCCCGATCGGGGTTGGGAGACCCAGTACTTC. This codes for CASSSPDRGWETQYF.

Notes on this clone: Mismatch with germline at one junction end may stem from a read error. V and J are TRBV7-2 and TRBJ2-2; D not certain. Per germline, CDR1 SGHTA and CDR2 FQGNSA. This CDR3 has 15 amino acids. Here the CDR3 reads CASSLKIETPGELFF. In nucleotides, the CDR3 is TGTGCCAGCAGCTTAAAAATAGAGACCCCCGGCGAGCTGTTTTTT. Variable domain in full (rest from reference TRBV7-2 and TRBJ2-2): GAGVSQSPSNKVTEKGKDVELRCDPISGHTALYWYRQSLGQGLEFLIYFQGNSAPDKSGLPSDRFSAERTGGSVSTLTIQRTQQEDSAVYLCASSLKIETPGELFFGEGSRLTVL.

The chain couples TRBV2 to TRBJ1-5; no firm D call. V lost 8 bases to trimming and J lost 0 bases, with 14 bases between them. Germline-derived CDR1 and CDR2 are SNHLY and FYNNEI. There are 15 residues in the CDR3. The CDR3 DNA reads TGTGCCAGCGGGCAGGCTAGTCGTAGCAATCAGCCCCAGCATTTT. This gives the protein CASGQASRSNQPQHF.

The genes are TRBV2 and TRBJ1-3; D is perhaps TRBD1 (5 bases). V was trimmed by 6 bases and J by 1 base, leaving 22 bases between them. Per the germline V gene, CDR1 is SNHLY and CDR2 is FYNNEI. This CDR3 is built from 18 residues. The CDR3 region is CASSVSGTEHSSGNTIYF. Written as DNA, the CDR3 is TGTGCCAGCAGCGTCAGCGGGACGGAGCATTCTTCTGGAAACACCATATATTTT.

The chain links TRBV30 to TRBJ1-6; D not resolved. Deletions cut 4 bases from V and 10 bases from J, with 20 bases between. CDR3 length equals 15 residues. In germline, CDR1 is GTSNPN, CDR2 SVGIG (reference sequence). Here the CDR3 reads CAWINRKGPRSPLHF. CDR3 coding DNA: TGTGCCTGGATCAACCGGAAGGGCCCTCGGTCACCCCTCCACTTT.

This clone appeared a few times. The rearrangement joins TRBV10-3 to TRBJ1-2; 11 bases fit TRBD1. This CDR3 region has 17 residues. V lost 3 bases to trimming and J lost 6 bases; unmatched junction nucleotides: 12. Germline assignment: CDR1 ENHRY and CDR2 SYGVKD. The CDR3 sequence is CAISDGADRGPSNGYTF. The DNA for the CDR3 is TGTGCCATCAGTGATGGGGCGGACAGGGGGCCGAGCAATGGCTACACCTTC.

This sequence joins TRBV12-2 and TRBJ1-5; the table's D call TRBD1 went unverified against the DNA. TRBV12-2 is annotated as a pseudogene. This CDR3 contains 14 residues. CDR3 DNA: TGTGCAAGTCGGAAGGCTAGGGGGTTTCAGCCCCAGCATTTT. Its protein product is CASRKARGFQPQHF.

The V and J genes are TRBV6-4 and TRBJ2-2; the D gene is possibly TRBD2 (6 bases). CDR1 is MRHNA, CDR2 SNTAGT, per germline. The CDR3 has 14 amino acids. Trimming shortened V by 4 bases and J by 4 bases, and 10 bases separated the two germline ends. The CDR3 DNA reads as TGTGCCAGCAGTGGAACGGGAGTCACCGGGGAGCTGTTTTTT. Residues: CASSGTGVTGELFF.

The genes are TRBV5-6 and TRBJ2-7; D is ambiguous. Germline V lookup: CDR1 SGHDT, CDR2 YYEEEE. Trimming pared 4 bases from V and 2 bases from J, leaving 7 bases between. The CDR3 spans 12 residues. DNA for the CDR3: TGTGCCAGCAGCCGCGATCCCTACGAGCAGTACTTC. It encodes CASSRDPYEQYF.

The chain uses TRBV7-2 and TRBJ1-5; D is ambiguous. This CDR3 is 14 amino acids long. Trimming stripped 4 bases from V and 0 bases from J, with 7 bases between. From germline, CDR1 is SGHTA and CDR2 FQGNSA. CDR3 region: CASSSSSSNQPQHF. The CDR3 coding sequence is TGTGCCAGCAGCTCCTCGTCTAGCAATCAGCCCCAGCATTTT.

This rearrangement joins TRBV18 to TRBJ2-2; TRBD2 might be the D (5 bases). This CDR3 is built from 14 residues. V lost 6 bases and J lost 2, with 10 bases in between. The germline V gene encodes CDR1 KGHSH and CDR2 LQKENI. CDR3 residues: CASSRGLNTGELFF. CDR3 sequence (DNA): TGTGCCAGCTCGCGCGGGTTAAACACCGGGGAGCTGTTTTTT. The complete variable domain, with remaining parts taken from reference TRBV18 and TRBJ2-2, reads NAGVMQNPRHLVRRRGQEARLRCSPMKGHSHVYWYRQLPEEGLKFMVYLQKENIIDESGMPKERFSAEFPKEGPSILRIQQVVRGDSAAYFCASSRGLNTGELFFGEGSRLTVL.

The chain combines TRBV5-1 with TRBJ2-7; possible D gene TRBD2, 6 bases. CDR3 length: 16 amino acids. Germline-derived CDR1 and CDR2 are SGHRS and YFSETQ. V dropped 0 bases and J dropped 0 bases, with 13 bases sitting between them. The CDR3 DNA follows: TGCGCCAGCAGCTTGGGGTTTGGGACTCCCTCCTACGAGCAGTACTTC. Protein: CASSLGFGTPSYEQYF.